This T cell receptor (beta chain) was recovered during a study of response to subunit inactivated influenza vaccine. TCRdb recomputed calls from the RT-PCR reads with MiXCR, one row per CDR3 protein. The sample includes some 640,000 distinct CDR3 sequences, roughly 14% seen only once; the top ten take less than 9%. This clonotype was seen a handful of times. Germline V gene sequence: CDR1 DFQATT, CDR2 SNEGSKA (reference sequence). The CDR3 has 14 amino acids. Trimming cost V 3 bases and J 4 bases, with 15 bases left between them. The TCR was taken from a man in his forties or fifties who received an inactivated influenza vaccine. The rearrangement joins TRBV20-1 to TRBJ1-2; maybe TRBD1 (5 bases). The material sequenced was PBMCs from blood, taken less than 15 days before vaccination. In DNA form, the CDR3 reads TGCAGTGCTAGTCAAGGGGTGCATGGCTATGGCTACACCTTC. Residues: CSASQGVHGYGYTF.